This T cell receptor (beta chain) emerged from a study of T-cell reconstitution after alpha-beta-depleted transplantation in children. General observations from the study: The study traced high day-60 TCRbeta diversity in some patients to surviving recipient T cells and thymic progenitors. T-cell counts and diversity at one year post-transplant came mainly from newly produced T cells. Alpha-beta T cells present about two months after transplant were reported to originate from several hundred expanded graft clones.

A library of TCRbeta sequences, prepared with unique molecular identifiers, was generated. TCRdb passed the PCR reads through MiXCR, listing each CDR3 protein once. The sample lists approximately 800,000 distinct CDR3 sequences; 16% were seen once. Details on this clonotype: Its matching antigen is unknown.

Trimming cost V 3 bases and J 6 bases, with 6 bases left between them. This CDR3 spans 12 amino acids. Sequencing used PBMCs, mostly from graft donor cells, obtained 360 days after TCRalphabeta/CD19-depleted stem cell transplant. This receptor was taken from a male patient younger than 18 who had a stem cell transplant for acute lymphoblastic leukemia, so the T cells may come from the graft donor. This chain links TRBV12-3 or TRBV12-4 with TRBJ2-1; D is unclear. The CDR3 sequence: CASSFSPNEQFF. The CDR3 coding sequence is TGTGCCAGCAGTTTCAGCCCCAATGAGCAGTTCTTC.